This T cell receptor beta chain was documented in a study of resident and recirculating memory T cells in vitiligo. Whole-study context: Samples were epidermis from two lesional and two nonlesional sites, plus PBMCs. Study results and caveats: Clonality differed among vitiligo lesions, with no unique dominant clone.

On this clone itself: The antigen is unknown.

Patients who had received treatment within the previous three months were excluded. TCRdb's copy holds only in-frame clones and misses some; the assay was immunoSEQ multiplex PCR. The repertoire holds tens of thousands of clones, with roughly 92% as singletons. CDR1 is SGHTA and CDR2 is FQGNSA in the germline V gene. Trimming at V came to 5 bases and at J to 4 bases, leaving 6 bases not matched to a gene. The CDR3 extends over 15 amino acids. The J gene is TRBJ1-4, the V gene TRBV7-2; TRBD1 aligns across 8 bases. This TCR derives from a male donor with vitiligo. Sequencing was done on a sample of blood. Written as DNA, the CDR3 is TGTGCCAGCAGCCCCCGGACAGGGCTTAATGAAAAACTGTTTTTT. This codes for CASSPRTGLNEKLFF.